The present entry profiles one TCR beta chain with its context. What it binds is unknown. Alongside a J-beta primer mix, a sample-barcoded 5' primer served in a second PCR lasting roughly 7 to 11 cycles. Every single cDNA molecule received a tag from a template-switch adaptor with 12 random nucleotides. TCRdb fed the 5' RACE reads into MiXCR, producing one record per CDR3 protein. The sample gives 1.2 million to 1.5 million distinct CDR3 sequences, around 55% of which show up once; about 6.3% is in the top ten. This sample was included in a study of blood T cells in healthy people across ages. Study observations and caveats: Both higher diversity and more naive CD4+ cells marked long-lived donors when set against aged donors. PBMCs left unsorted prevented a conclusive naive versus antigen-experienced comparison. Possibly, changes in expanded clonotypes were confounded because donor CMV status was unknown.

This sequence was found in a man in his late teens or twenties in good health. The sequenced sample was blood.

Written as DNA, the CDR3 is TGCAGCGTGGCCGGACAGGGGGGCTACACCTTC. Protein: CSVAGQGGYTF. The rearrangement joins TRBV29-1 to TRBJ1-2; 9 positions agree with TRBD1. V trimming: 6 bases; J trimming: 8 bases; junction bases outside the gene matches: 4. The CDR3 length is 11 residues. Germline V CDR1 and CDR2: SQVTM, ANQGSEA. The whole variable domain, remainder taken from reference TRBV29-1 and TRBJ1-2, is SAVISQKPSRDICQRGTSLTIQCQVDSQVTMMFWYRQQPGQSLTLIATANQGSEATYESGFVIDKFPISRPNLTFSTLTVSNMSPEDSSIYLCSVAGQGGYTFGSGTRLTVV.